The 7 T cell receptor beta chains below all came from one sample that was sequenced in a study of blood T cell repertoires in COVID-19. Only in-frame clones appear in the TCRdb table, and some are missing; sequencing was by immunoSEQ multiplex PCR. Counted here are a few hundred thousand clones, approximately 85% occurring once; the ten biggest clones make up approximately 4.2%. Sample: PBMCs or T cells enriched from blood (not recorded which). These receptors all come from a woman aged 25 to 39 who had recovered from COVID-19.

The gene calls are TRBV2 and TRBJ2-1; 7 positions match TRBD2. J gave up 6 bases and V 8 bases, and 16 bases lay outside the gene matches. Germline lookup yields CDR1 SNHLY and CDR2 FYNNEI. The CDR3 loop spans 16 amino acids. As DNA, the CDR3 is TGTGCCAGCGCCGGACTGGGCTACCCGGGGGGCAATGAGCAGTTCTTC. Translating gives CASAGLGYPGGNEQFF.

The chain links TRBV14 to TRBJ2-4; D perhaps matches TRBD2 (5 bases). Germline CDR1 is SGHDN and CDR2 is FVKESK. The CDR3 spans 15 residues. V was trimmed by 1 base and J by 0 bases, leaving 7 bases between them. This CDR3 reads CASSQAGVAKNIQYF. The CDR3 coding sequence is TGTGCCAGCAGCCAAGCCGGGGTAGCCAAAAACATTCAGTACTTC.

The CDR3: CASSPPPFSGNTIYF. Here the CDR3 DNA reads TGCGCCAGCAGCCCCCCCCCGTTCTCTGGAAACACCATATATTTT. This chain joins TRBV4-1 and TRBJ1-3; D ambiguous. Trimming shortened V by 4 bases and J by 0 bases, and 10 bases separated the two germline ends. The germline V gene has CDR1 MGHRA and CDR2 YSYEKL. The CDR3 length is 15 residues.

The rearrangement joins TRBV3-1 (or the pseudogene TRBV3-2) to TRBJ2-5, with D tentatively TRBD1 (6 bases). Germline CDR1 reads LGHDT; CDR2 reads YNNKEL (reference sequence). V gave up 4 bases and J gave up 2 bases, with 8 bases separating them. CDR3 size: 13 residues. DNA of the CDR3: TGTGCCAGCAGCCCCGACAGGCAAGAGACCCAGTACTTC. It specifies CASSPDRQETQYF.

The chain employs TRBV2 and TRBJ2-5; 7 nucleotides agree with TRBD2. This CDR3 has 12 residues. With 7 bases clipped from V and 2 bases from J, the junction kept 1 base outside the gene matches. Germline V gives CDR1 SNHLY, CDR2 FYNNEI. Here the CDR3 reads CASKGLQETQYF. The CDR3 nucleotides are TGTGCCAGCAAGGGACTACAAGAGACCCAGTACTTC.

This rearrangement joins TRBV10-3 to TRBJ2-7; 13 bases match TRBD2. The CDR3 runs 18 residues. V shed 2 bases and J 1 base; nucleotides not matched to a gene: 8. Per germline, CDR1 ENHRY and CDR2 SYGVKD. The CDR3 nucleotides read TGTGCCATCAGTGAGAAGAGACTAGCGGGGGGAAGTTCCTACGAGCAGTACTTC. Its protein product is CAISEKRLAGGSSYEQYF.

V usage is TRBV28 and J usage is TRBJ2-5; 7 positions agree with TRBD2. V was clipped by 2 bases and J by 0 bases; unmatched bases: 0. The CDR3 length is 14 residues. The germline V gene has CDR1 MDHEN and CDR2 SYDVKM. The CDR3 DNA sequence: TGTGCCAGCAGTTTAAGCGGGAACCAAGAGACCCAGTACTTC. Its protein product is CASSLSGNQETQYF.